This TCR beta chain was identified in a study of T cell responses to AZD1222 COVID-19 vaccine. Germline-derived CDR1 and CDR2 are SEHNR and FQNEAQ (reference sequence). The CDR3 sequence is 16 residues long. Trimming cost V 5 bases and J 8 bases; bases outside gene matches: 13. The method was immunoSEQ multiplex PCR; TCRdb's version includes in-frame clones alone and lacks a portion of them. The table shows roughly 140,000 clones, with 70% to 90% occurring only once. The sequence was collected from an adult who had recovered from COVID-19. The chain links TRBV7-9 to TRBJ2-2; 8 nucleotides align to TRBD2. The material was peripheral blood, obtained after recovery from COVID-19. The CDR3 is CASSAPLAAPPGELFF. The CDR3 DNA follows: TGTGCCAGCAGCGCCCCACTAGCGGCTCCTCCTGGGGAGCTGTTTTTT.